This entry lists 28 T cell receptor beta chains sequenced from one sample in a study of cytomegalovirus exposure and HLA in healthy donors. Amplification used 60 Vbeta primers and 13 Jbeta primers. Here immunoSEQ multiplex PCR was the method, and the copy in TCRdb shows in-frame clones only, minus some. Found here are over 150,000 clones, less than 85% of them singletons; the top ten hold 4.8%. Sequencing input: PBMCs. The receptors derive from a man aged 18-30 years in good health and CMV-seronegative.

CDR3 coding DNA: TGTGCCAGCAGCGTGGGGGCCGGGACGGCGAACACTGAAGCTTTCTTT. Translated, it gives CASSVGAGTANTEAFF. The chain recombines TRBV9 with TRBJ1-1; D possibly corresponds to TRBD1 (6 bases). The CDR3 spans 16 residues. Per the germline V gene, CDR1 is SGDLS and CDR2 is YYNGEE. The germline V and J ends were trimmed by 2 bases and 1 base, with 15 bases remaining between them.

The chain is built from TRBV7-2 and TRBJ2-7; D is possibly TRBD2 (6 bases). The CDR3 spans 13 residues. Per the germline V gene, CDR1 is SGHTA and CDR2 is FQGNSA. V lost 6 bases to trimming and J lost 6 bases, with 15 bases between them. CDR3: CASSWDSPGEQYF. The CDR3 DNA reads as TGTGCCAGCAGTTGGGACTCCCCTGGCGAGCAGTACTTC.

This clone was counted a single time. The rearrangement joins TRBV14 to TRBJ2-7; the match to TRBD2 covers 12 bases. The junction had 3 bases not matched to a gene; V was cut back by 0 bases and J by 0 bases. CDR1 and CDR2 (germline): SGHDN, FVKESK. The CDR3 has 17 residues. CDR3 protein: CASSQEGGLAGSYEQYF. The CDR3 DNA sequence: TGTGCCAGCAGCCAAGAGGGGGGACTAGCGGGCTCCTACGAGCAGTACTTC.

The rearrangement links TRBV7-6 to TRBJ1-2; TRBD1 matches 8 bases. The germline V gene encodes CDR1 SGHVS and CDR2 FNYEAQ. CDR3 length equals 17 residues. The trim removed 5 bases at V and 6 bases at J, leaving 17 bases unmatched. Written as DNA, the CDR3 is TGTGCCAGCAGCGCCTACAGGGGGGGAGATCTGTCTGATGGCTACACCTTC. Amino acids: CASSAYRGGDLSDGYTF. The variable domain in full, with the rest retrieved from reference TRBV7-6 and TRBJ1-2, is GAGVSQSPRYKVTKRGQDVALRCDPISGHVSLYWYRQALGQGPEFLTYFNYEAQQDKSGLPNDRFSAERPEGSISTLTIQRTEQRDSAMYRCASSAYRGGDLSDGYTFGSGTRLTVV.

The chain is built from TRBV27 and TRBJ2-7; 12 positions agree with TRBD2. The CDR3 is made up of 16 amino acids. V was clipped by 0 bases and J by 4 bases; unmatched bases: 4. In germline, CDR1 is MNHEY, CDR2 SMNVEV (reference sequence). The DNA for the CDR3 is TGTGCCAGCAGTTTATCGAGACTAGCGGGGGTATACGAGCAGTACTTC. Translated: CASSLSRLAGVYEQYF.

The rearrangement links TRBV12-5 to TRBJ2-7; weak D call: TRBD2 (6 bases). Trimming stripped 1 base from V and 3 bases from J, with 13 bases between. CDR3 size: 15 residues. Germline V gives CDR1 LGHNT, CDR2 FRNRAP. For the CDR3, the DNA is TGTGCTAGTGGTTTGGAGTGGGACTTCAACTACGAGCAGTACTTC. Amino acid sequence: CASGLEWDFNYEQYF. The entire variable domain, with the rest obtained from reference TRBV12-5 and TRBJ2-7, is as follows: DARVTQTPRHKVTEMGQEVTMRCQPILGHNTVFWYRQTMMQGLELLAYFRNRAPLDDSGMPKDRFSAEMPDATLATLKIQPSEPRDSAVYFCASGLEWDFNYEQYFGPGTRLTVT.

The rearrangement links TRBV5-1 to TRBJ1-4; 8 bases align to TRBD1. The CDR3 contains 14 residues. The V segment lost 3 bases and the J segment 6 bases; nucleotides outside the gene matches: 4. Germline CDR1 SGHRS, CDR2 YFSETQ. CDR3 residues: CASSSRGLDEKLFF. The CDR3 nucleotides are TGCGCCAGCAGCTCCAGGGGGCTGGATGAAAAACTGTTTTTT.

This chain joins TRBV13 and TRBJ2-1, with TRBD2 matching 16 bases. This CDR3 comprises 16 residues. V was clipped by 5 bases and J by 9 bases; unmatched bases: 7. The V gene's germline CDR1 is PRHDT and CDR2 FYEKMQ (reference sequence). The CDR3 protein is CASSKGLAGGLSEQFF. The CDR3 coding sequence is TGTGCCAGCAGCAAGGGACTAGCGGGGGGGCTTAGTGAGCAGTTCTTC.

The chain links TRBV28 to TRBJ2-5, with a possible D match to TRBD2 (6 bases). V was cut by 7 bases and J by 4 bases, with 16 bases left in between. CDR3 length: 14 residues. Germline CDR1 is MDHEN and CDR2 is SYDVKM. The CDR3 spells CASKGVWGVETQYF. The CDR3 DNA is TGTGCCAGCAAGGGTGTTTGGGGGGTAGAGACCCAGTACTTC.

This clone occurred a few times. The V call is TRBV4-2, the J call TRBJ2-7; 8 bases fit TRBD2. After removal of 1 base from V and 6 bases from J, the junction contained 5 bases not matched to a gene. The germline V gene has CDR1 LGHNA and CDR2 YNFKEQ. This CDR3 contains 14 residues. The CDR3 protein is CASSQAGGAREQYF. CDR3 nucleotides: TGTGCCAGCAGCCAAGCGGGGGGGGCCCGCGAGCAGTACTTC.

CDR3 nucleotide sequence: TGCGCCAGCAGCTTGGTCCATACTAGCGGTAATGAGCAGTTCTTC. Translation gives CASSLVHTSGNEQFF. V and J are TRBV5-1 and TRBJ2-1; 8 nucleotides line up with TRBD2. Germline CDR1 reads SGHRS; CDR2 reads YFSETQ. J lost 7 bases, V lost 0 bases, and 6 bases had no gene match. The CDR3 extends over 15 amino acids.

In this sample, this clone turned up once. V is TRBV6-5 and J is TRBJ2-1, with 9 bases lining up with TRBD2. The CDR3 runs to 15 residues. Germline trimming cut 5 bases from V and 9 bases from J; bases unmatched to any gene: 11. CDR1 is MNHEY and CDR2 is SVGAGI in the germline V gene. The CDR3 sequence is CASSNLAGKKGEQFF. The CDR3 nucleotides are TGTGCCAGCAGTAATCTAGCGGGAAAAAAGGGTGAGCAGTTCTTC.

This clone has a handful of counts. This chain joins TRBV6-5 and TRBJ1-6, with D hard to call. The V gene's germline CDR1 is MNHEY and CDR2 SVGAGI. The CDR3 sequence is 14 residues long. The V and J ends lost 2 bases and 7 bases respectively, with 9 bases between them. The CDR3 DNA reads TGTGCCAGCAGTTACAGAGGCGCAAATTCACCCCTCCACTTT. This codes for CASSYRGANSPLHF.

This clone was found once. This chain uses TRBV6-6 with TRBJ2-1, with D perhaps TRBD2 (6 bases). The CDR3 runs to 15 residues. CDR1 and CDR2 (germline): MNHNY, SVGAGI (reference sequence). Trimming stripped 4 bases from V and 6 bases from J, with 16 bases between. CDR3 sequence (DNA): TGTGCCAGCAGTTTTAGCGGCCTGGGGTCCAATGAGCAGTTCTTC. As protein: CASSFSGLGSNEQFF.

V is TRBV28 and J is TRBJ2-2; D ambiguous. Trimming left V 6 bases short and J 6 bases short, with 8 bases between. CDR1 is MDHEN and CDR2 is SYDVKM in the germline V gene. CDR3 length: 12 amino acids. In DNA, the CDR3 is TGTGCCAGCAGCCGGGTTTCCGGGGAGCTGTTTTTT. This encodes CASSRVSGELFF.

This clone occurred once. The chain couples TRBV19 to TRBJ2-7; perhaps TRBD1 as D (5 bases). V dropped 5 bases and J dropped 4 bases, with 12 bases sitting between them. Germline V gives CDR1 LNHDA, CDR2 SQIVND (reference sequence). The CDR3 contains 13 residues. Here the CDR3 DNA reads TGTGCCAGTAGTCCCGCAGGGCTTTACGAGCAGTACTTC. Residues: CASSPAGLYEQYF.

Concerning this clone itself: At one of its ends the junction is not consistent with the germline gene, which may arise from a read error. This same CDR3 is encoded by further DNA sequences in the sample. V is TRBV19 and J is TRBJ1-5; D not certain. CDR3 length: 14 amino acids. Germline lookup yields CDR1 LNHDA and CDR2 SQIVND (reference sequence). This CDR3 is CASRAGRGNQPQHF. For the CDR3, the DNA is TGTGCCAGTAGGGCGGGTCGAGGCAATCAGCCCCAGCATTTC.

The J gene is TRBJ2-2, the V gene TRBV10-3; tentative D call: TRBD2 (6 bases). The CDR3 totals 16 residues. V gave up 10 bases and J gave up 1 base, with 19 bases separating them. The germline CDR1 and CDR2 sequences are ENHRY and SYGVKD. This CDR3 is CATHSGEPRNTGELFF. Written as DNA, the CDR3 is TGTGCCACCCACTCGGGGGAGCCGAGGAACACCGGGGAGCTGTTTTTT.

J is TRBJ2-7 and V is TRBV27; TRBD1 might be the D (5 bases). The length of the CDR3 is 13 residues. V lost 4 bases, J lost 4 bases, and 11 bases lay in between. The germline V gene has CDR1 MNHEY and CDR2 SMNVEV (reference sequence). The CDR3 reads CASSWGSAYEQYF. CDR3 coding DNA: TGTGCCAGCAGTTGGGGCAGTGCATACGAGCAGTACTTC.

The chain links TRBV18 to TRBJ1-5; tentative D call: TRBD1 (6 bases). Germline V lookup: CDR1 KGHSH, CDR2 LQKENI. CDR3 length equals 13 residues. V gave up 3 bases and J gave up 9 bases, with 12 bases separating them. The CDR3 bases are TGTGCCAGCTCACCTCACAGGGATGGGCCCCAGCATTTT. As protein: CASSPHRDGPQHF.

The chain links TRBV18 to TRBJ2-5; 7 nucleotides align to TRBD2. CDR1 KGHSH and CDR2 LQKENI come from the germline V gene. The CDR3 runs to 18 residues. Unmatched junction bases numbered 15, after V lost 3 bases and J lost 2 bases. The CDR3 here is CASSPLPGTSVSQETQYF. In DNA, the CDR3 is TGTGCCAGCTCACCGTTGCCAGGTACTAGCGTGAGTCAAGAGACCCAGTACTTC.

The count of this clone is one. The J gene is TRBJ2-3, the V gene TRBV28, with 12 positions matching TRBD2. Trimming at V came to 2 bases and at J to 2 bases, leaving 2 bases not matched to a gene. The CDR3 is made up of 16 amino acids. Germline loops: CDR1 MDHEN, CDR2 SYDVKM. Written as DNA, the CDR3 is TGTGCCAGCAGTTTAGGGACTAGCGGGCTCACAGATACGCAGTATTTT. As protein: CASSLGTSGLTDTQYF.

The V and J genes are TRBV28 and TRBJ2-7; D is perhaps TRBD1 (6 bases). The germline V gene encodes CDR1 MDHEN and CDR2 SYDVKM. The length of the CDR3 is 13 residues. V gave up 5 bases and J gave up 4 bases, with 12 bases separating them. This CDR3 is CASSPRTEYEQYF. CDR3 nucleotide sequence: TGTGCCAGCAGTCCACGGACAGAGTACGAGCAGTACTTC.

The chain combines TRBV18 with TRBJ2-5; D possibly corresponds to TRBD2 (6 bases). The V gene lost 6 bases and the J gene lost 5 bases, with 13 bases spanning the gap. Germline V CDR1 and CDR2: KGHSH, LQKENI. CDR3 length: 13 residues. CDR3 DNA: TGTGCCAGCTCCGCCGCGGGGTTGGAGACCCAGTACTTC. Translated: CASSAAGLETQYF.

The sample holds one count of this clone. J is TRBJ1-3 and V is TRBV28; the D gene is possibly TRBD1 (5 bases). The CDR3 sequence is 14 residues long. Looked up from germline, CDR1 is MDHEN and CDR2 is SYDVKM. Trimming stripped 10 bases from V and 1 base from J, with 14 bases between. The CDR3 sequence is CATTYDSSGNTIYF. CDR3 nucleotides: TGTGCCACCACCTACGACAGTTCTGGAAACACCATATATTTT.

The chain joins TRBV12-5 to TRBJ2-7; 8 bases are a match to TRBD1. Per germline, CDR1 LGHNT and CDR2 FRNRAP. This CDR3 contains 16 residues. V lost 7 bases and J lost 2; bases outside the gene matches: 13. The CDR3 DNA sequence: TGTGCTAGTGCTTCCCTCCGGGACAGGAACCCCTACGAGCAGTACTTC. This codes for CASASLRDRNPYEQYF.

This clone has just a few counts. The sample holds other DNA sequences that translate to the same CDR3. The chain joins TRBV7-9 to TRBJ2-7, with 8 bases identical to TRBD1. Germline loops: CDR1 SEHNR, CDR2 FQNEAQ (reference sequence). The CDR3 length is 14 residues. J was trimmed by 4 bases and V by 1 base; bases with no gene match: 3. CDR3 nucleotide sequence: TGTGCCAGCAGCTTAGGCAGGGGGCCATACGAGCAGTACTTC. The encoded protein is CASSLGRGPYEQYF.

V gene TRBV25-1 combines with J gene TRBJ2-7; 8 positions match TRBD1. The CDR3 length is 13 residues. V was clipped by 6 bases and J by 4 bases; unmatched bases: 5. Germline values: CDR1 MGHDK, CDR2 SYGVNS. The CDR3 nucleotides are TGTGCCAGCAGGGACAGGGTAATTTACGAGCAGTACTTC. Amino acids: CASRDRVIYEQYF.